Given below is one T cell receptor (beta chain) in context. These data come from a study of blood T cell repertoires in COVID-19. Looking at the study overall: Samples of COVID-19 (acute and convalescent) were obtained from the United States, Italy and Spain. PBMCs, B-cell-depleted T cells, or T cells were the source of the cDNA or gDNA that made up the material.

Original analysis: Quantification of nucleated cells was approximated via reference gene primer amplification. The data were produced by immunoSEQ multiplex PCR, yet TCRdb's version contains in-frame clones alone and is incomplete. That table gives V, J and clone size, and the DNA gave D and trimming. Among 200,000 to 250,000 clones, roughly four fifths were seen once, and the ten largest hold under 4.5%. The sequenced sample consisted of peripheral blood. The clonotype comes from a man aged 50-59 years with acute or convalescent COVID-19.

Written as DNA, the CDR3 is TGTGCCAGCAGCTTGGTGACTGTCAACTATGGCTACACCTTC. Protein: CASSLVTVNYGYTF. The chain links TRBV5-4 to TRBJ1-2, with D uncertain. The V gene's germline CDR1 is SGHNT and CDR2 YYREEE (reference sequence). The length of the CDR3 is 14 residues. Trimming cost V 0 bases and J 2 bases, with 8 bases left between them. Full variable domain (rest looked up from reference TRBV5-4 and TRBJ1-2): ETGVTQSPTHLIKTRGQQVTLRCSSQSGHNTVSWYQQALGQGPQFIFQYYREEENGRGNFPPRFSGLQFPNYSSELNVNALELDDSALYLCASSLVTVNYGYTFGSGTRLTVV.